The present entry profiles one TCR beta chain with its context. The entry originates in a study of blood T cell repertoires in COVID-19. Background on the study: The cDNA or gDNA used as material had been derived from T cells, B-cell-depleted T cells, or PBMCs.

TCRdb's table, derived via immunoSEQ multiplex PCR, lists solely in-frame clones and lacks some. Here the sample spans 180,000 or so clones, about 90% being singletons. V gave up 3 bases and J gave up 0 bases, with 14 bases separating them. The CDR3 contains 15 residues. Per the germline V gene, CDR1 is DFQATT and CDR2 is SNEGSKA (reference sequence). This chain links TRBV20-1 with TRBJ1-1, with no clear D. This sequence originates from a man aged 35-49 years with active or convalescent COVID-19. Sequenced: peripheral blood. The CDR3 protein is CSASYNPQLNTEAFF. For the CDR3, the DNA is TGCAGTGCTAGTTATAACCCTCAGTTGAACACTGAAGCTTTCTTT.